The TCR delta chain described here comes from a study of γδ T cells in repeated Plasmodium falciparum infection. At the level of the study: Samples were taken at baseline, before some infections, and 21 days after each. Study observations and caveats: Vdelta2-negative gammadelta repertoires appeared less diverse and less shared in Malian than Australian children. Repeated controlled infections reportedly drove waves of new clonotype selection in Vdelta2-negative, mostly Vdelta1+, gammadelta repertoires.

TCRdb reran clone calling via CATT on the multiplex PCR reads. The repertoire holds around 49,000 delta-chain clones, with about 1.9% as singletons. In its sample, this clone was seen a few times. What it binds is not known. This probably arose from a read error, given a far larger clone one base away. The same CDR3 can be traced to other DNA sequences in this sample. Vgamma9/Vdelta2+ and Vdelta2-negative gammadelta T cells were flow-sorted from PBMC for bulk sequencing. Deletions cut 5 bases from V and 3 bases from J, with 10 bases between. Germline values: CDR1 TSWWSYY, CDR2 QGS. The CDR3 length is 13 residues.

The TCR sequence derives from a pool of human donors (malaria-infected and uninfected, not separated). The sample taken for sequencing was gamma-delta T cells from blood. The V call is TRDV1, the J call TRDJ1; D is perhaps TRDD2 (5 bases). The CDR3 sequence is CALGSPFSDKLIF. The CDR3 bases are TGTGCTCTTGGGTCTCCCTTCTCCGATAAACTCATCTTT.